This T cell receptor beta chain was identified in a study of OX40 agonist ivuxolimab in advanced cancers. Study-wide context: All patients had ivuxolimab intravenously every 2 weeks at 0.01 to 10 mg/kg.

For this clone: Its target is not known.

The repertoire was sequenced with immunoSEQ multiplex PCR; TCRdb's copy has only in-frame clones and lacks some. The sample comprises 60,000 to 65,000 clones, about 92% of which are singletons, and less than 0.7% rests with the top ten. Study conclusions and caveats: Nonresponders, in some cases, also had low normalized T-cell clonal expansion.

This CDR3 has 13 amino acids. Germline V gives CDR1 SNHLY, CDR2 FYNNEI. The V end lost 5 bases, the J end lost 1 base, and 8 bases lay between the germline ends. The V gene is TRBV2, the J gene TRBJ1-1; TRBD1 is a possible D gene (5 bases). The receptor was isolated from an adult with an advanced solid tumor such as melanoma, head and neck, liver or kidney cancer. Source: CD4+ or CD8+ T cells sorted from blood, taken in a trial of the OX40 agonist ivuxolimab. The CDR3 region has the DNA TGTGCCAGCAGTCTGGACAAGAACACTGAAGCTTTCTTT. It codes for CASSLDKNTEAFF.